This T cell receptor (beta chain) was obtained from a study of early T cells in non-severe SARS-CoV-2 infection. Study summary: Chains from this unsorted whole-blood bulk RNA could not be paired.

Study-wide points: VDJdb-based annotation leaned toward anti-spike CD8 responses and missed private and CD4 specificities.

Unique molecular identifiers (one per individual cDNA molecule) were attached. TCRdb ran MiXCR on the 5' RACE reads and lists one entry per CDR3 protein. The table records 80,000 or so distinct CDR3 sequences, about 14% of them present only once. Concerning this clonotype: Its antigen is unknown.

Trimming took off 5 bases at V and 5 bases at J, with 12 bases between the two ends. Germline V CDR1 and CDR2: DFQATT, SNEGSKA (reference sequence). The CDR3 spans 12 residues. The material sequenced was whole blood. This TCR derives from an adult who was a healthcare worker with PCR-confirmed SARS-CoV-2 infection or an uninfected control (not recorded which). The chain couples TRBV20-1 to TRBJ2-5; maybe TRBD1 (5 bases). The CDR3 DNA follows: TGCAGTGCTTACAGGAGTAGGGAGACCCAGTACTTC. This sequence encodes CSAYRSRETQYF.